Below, 28 T cell receptor beta chains from the same sample are listed, as sequenced in a study of identical twins. TCRdb independently ran MiXCR on the 5' RACE reads; one entry per CDR3 protein. The sample contains around 20,000 distinct CDR3 sequences, just under 70% of which appear only once. Sequenced: memory (CD45RO+) T cells sorted from blood. The source of these receptors is a woman aged 18-29 years in good health. This table probably holds off-target reads from a library built for another chain.

This clonotype was found a few times. This chain connects TRBV6-2 or TRBV6-3 to TRBJ2-1; the D call may be TRBD1 or TRBD2 (5 bases each). CDR1 and CDR2 (germline): MNHEY, SVGEGT. V was shortened by 5 bases and J by 7 bases, with 9 bases between the two germline ends. This CDR3 has 12 amino acids. CDR3 amino acids: CASSQWGNEQFF. The CDR3 coding sequence is TGTGCCAGCAGTCAATGGGGGAATGAGCAGTTCTTC.

This chain uses TRBV18 with TRBJ1-1; 7 bases fit TRBD1. Trimming at V came to 5 bases and at J to 2 bases, leaving 5 bases not matched to a gene. The CDR3 runs 14 residues. The germline V gene encodes CDR1 KGHSH and CDR2 LQKENI. This CDR3 reads CASSEDRLNTEAFF. DNA of the CDR3: TGTGCCAGCTCAGAGGACAGGCTTAACACTGAAGCTTTCTTT.

The chain couples TRBV12-3 or TRBV12-4 to TRBJ2-7; D unclear. V gave up 5 bases and J gave up 7 bases, with 18 bases separating them. The CDR3 has 14 amino acids. CDR3 amino acids: CASSPSDTPREQYF. The CDR3 DNA follows: TGTGCCAGCAGTCCCTCAGATACCCCCAGGGAGCAGTACTTC.

This sequence joins TRBV28 and TRBJ2-5; TRBD1 matches at 8 bases. This CDR3 region has 14 residues. Germline V gene sequence: CDR1 MDHEN, CDR2 SYDVKM. J was trimmed by 5 bases and V by 5 bases; bases with no gene match: 7. The chain's CDR3 is CASSPPGGLETQYF. The CDR3 DNA sequence: TGTGCCAGCAGTCCCCCAGGGGGCCTCGAGACCCAGTACTTC.

V is TRBV11-2 and J is TRBJ2-2; D is uncertain. CDR3 length: 12 residues. CDR1 and CDR2 from the germline V gene are SGHAT and FQNNGV. V lost 2 bases and J lost 2, with 0 bases in between. The CDR3: CASSLNTGELFF. In DNA form, the CDR3 reads TGTGCCAGCAGCTTAAACACCGGGGAGCTGTTTTTT.

The J gene is TRBJ1-3, the V gene TRBV2; unclear D gene. This CDR3 is built from 15 residues. CDR1 and CDR2 (germline): SNHLY, FYNNEI. Trimming removed 10 bases at V and 7 bases at J, with 23 bases between. In DNA, the CDR3 is TGTGCCACCAGCACTCCAACCCCCCGTGGGAACACCATATATTTT. Its protein product is CATSTPTPRGNTIYF.

By frequency in the sample, this clonotype is medium-sized (0.01 to 0.1%). The chain recombines TRBV10-3 with TRBJ1-5; D is unclear. The CDR3 runs to 12 residues. Germline CDR1 is ENHRY and CDR2 is SYGVKD. The V gene lost 5 bases and the J gene lost 5 bases, with 7 bases spanning the gap. The CDR3 DNA reads as TGTGCCATCAGTAGTGAGCATCAGCCCCAGCATTTT. The encoded protein is CAISSEHQPQHF.

The CDR3 loop is CASSLDWNEQFF. The CDR3, as DNA: TGTGCCAGCAGCTTGGACTGGAATGAGCAGTTCTTC. The chain links TRBV5-4 to TRBJ2-1; D is undetermined. The CDR3 is 12 residues long. From germline, CDR1 is SGHNT and CDR2 YYREEE (reference sequence). The ends were cut back, 0 bases at V and 7 bases at J, with 5 bases in the middle.

This chain uses TRBV5-4 with TRBJ2-5; D unresolved. The CDR3 extends over 12 amino acids. V lost 0 bases to trimming and J lost 1 base, with 1 base between them. Looked up from germline, CDR1 is SGHNT and CDR2 is YYREEE (reference sequence). The CDR3 spells CASSLGQETQYF. Here the CDR3 DNA reads TGTGCCAGCAGCTTGGGCCAAGAGACCCAGTACTTC.

The sample holds one count of this clonotype. The rearrangement links TRBV2 to TRBJ2-1; D unresolved. The CDR3 covers 16 residues. Per the germline V gene, CDR1 is SNHLY and CDR2 is FYNNEI. The ends were cut back, 7 bases at V and 4 bases at J, with 20 bases in the middle. The CDR3 region is CASTPERQVIYNEQFF. As DNA, the CDR3 is TGTGCCAGCACCCCAGAGAGGCAGGTTATATACAATGAGCAGTTCTTC.

V usage is TRBV25-1 and J usage is TRBJ2-7, with D uncertain. This CDR3 is 13 amino acids long. CDR1 MGHDK and CDR2 SYGVNS come from the germline V gene. V lost 5 bases and J 7 bases, leaving 15 bases between the germline ends. The CDR3 loop reads CASSSQKVGEQYF. Written as DNA, the CDR3 is TGTGCCAGCAGTTCACAGAAGGTGGGTGAGCAGTACTTC.

This sequence joins TRBV6-2 or TRBV6-3 and TRBJ2-1; a possible D gene is TRBD2 (6 bases). The ends were cut back, 0 bases at V and 4 bases at J, with 13 bases in the middle. Per germline, CDR1 MNHEY and CDR2 SVGEGT. CDR3 length: 16 residues. The CDR3 loop is CASSYSKTSRYNEQFF. Written as DNA, the CDR3 is TGTGCCAGCAGTTACTCGAAAACTAGCAGATACAATGAGCAGTTCTTC.

This sequence joins TRBV11-1 and TRBJ1-1, with unresolved D. Trimming removed 6 bases from V and 1 base from J, with 3 bases in between. The germline gives CDR1 SGHAT, CDR2 FQDESV (reference sequence). The CDR3 consists of 11 residues. The CDR3 DNA reads TGTGCCAGCAGACGGAACACTGAAGCTTTCTTT. It is translated as CASRRNTEAFF. Looking up the rest from reference TRBV11-1 and TRBJ1-1 gives the full variable domain: EAEVAQSPRYKITEKSQAVAFWCDPISGHATLYWYRQILGQGPELLVQFQDESVVDDSQLPKDRFSAERLKGVDSTLKIQPAELGDSAMYLCASRRNTEAFFGQGTRLTVV.

V is TRBV5-5 and J is TRBJ2-7, with D unclear. CDR1 and CDR2 (germline): SGHKS, YYEKEE (reference sequence). V gave up 1 base and J gave up 0 bases, with 8 bases separating them. The CDR3 sequence is 14 residues long. The CDR3 here is CASSLNPSSYEQYF. The CDR3 nucleotides are TGTGCCAGCAGCTTGAACCCGAGCTCCTACGAGCAGTACTTC.

The chain links TRBV7-2 to TRBJ2-1; D gene uncertain. V lost 0 bases, J lost 11 bases, and 11 bases lay in between. The CDR3 covers 13 residues. Germline-derived CDR1 and CDR2 are SGHTA and FQGNSA. This chain's CDR3 is CASSLAVGQQQFF. CDR3 in DNA: TGTGCCAGCAGCTTAGCTGTCGGTCAGCAGCAGTTCTTC. Combining the CDR3 with reference TRBV7-2 and TRBJ2-1 gives the whole variable domain GAGVSQSPSNKVTEKGKDVELRCDPISGHTALYWYRQSLGQGLEFLIYFQGNSAPDKSGLPSDRFSAERTGGSVSTLTIQRTQQEDSAVYLCASSLAVGQQQFFGPGTRLTVL.

As to this clonotype: The junction departs from germline at one end; a sequencing error may be responsible. This chain joins TRBV4-3 and TRBJ2-2; the D is unclear. Looked up from germline, CDR1 is LGHNA and CDR2 is YSLEER. The CDR3 is 14 residues long. In nucleotides, the CDR3 is TGCGCCAGCAGCCAAGAGGGCCTGACCGAGGAGCTGTTTTTT. It yields the protein CASSQEGLTEELFF.

The CDR3: CASRTQTGGYTF. The CDR3 coding sequence is TGTGCCAGTAGGACCCAGACGGGTGGCTACACCTTC. The gene calls are TRBV19 and TRBJ1-2, with D unresolved. With 6 bases removed from V and 7 bases from J, the gap between germline ends came to 12 bases. CDR1 LNHDA and CDR2 SQIVND come from the germline V gene (reference sequence). CDR3 size: 12 residues.

The chain has TRBV6-1 and TRBJ2-7; D gene uncertain. Germline CDR1 MNHNS, CDR2 SASEGT. This CDR3 has 11 residues. Deletions cut 6 bases from V and 3 bases from J, with 6 bases between. In nucleotides, the CDR3 is TGTGCCAGCAGGGAAAACTACGAGCAGTACTTC. Its protein product is CASRENYEQYF.

The genes are TRBV7-2 and TRBJ2-2; D unresolved. Trimming removed 6 bases at V and 0 bases at J, with 8 bases between. Germline loops: CDR1 SGHTA, CDR2 FQGNSA. The CDR3 spans 14 residues. The CDR3 region has the DNA TGTGCCAGCAGGGTGGCAGCGAACACCGGGGAGCTGTTTTTT. Amino acid sequence: CASRVAANTGELFF.

The chain couples TRBV29-1 to TRBJ2-1, with D unresolved. Germline CDR1 reads SQVTM; CDR2 reads ANQGSEA. Trimming took 4 bases from V and 2 from J, leaving 15 bases between them. The CDR3 totals 15 residues. This CDR3 is CSVVKPLVTYNEQFF. In DNA, the CDR3 is TGCAGCGTTGTTAAGCCGTTGGTAACCTACAATGAGCAGTTCTTC.

This clonotype was seen only a few times. V gene TRBV7-6 combines with J gene TRBJ2-7; 7 bases agree with TRBD2. The CDR3 loop spans 14 amino acids. Germline-derived CDR1 and CDR2 are SGHVS and FNYEAQ. V lost 5 bases, J lost 1 base, and 5 bases stayed unmatched. This chain's CDR3 is CASSISSGSYEQYF. CDR3 in DNA: TGTGCCAGCAGCATATCTAGCGGATCCTACGAGCAGTACTTC.

V is TRBV7-2 and J is TRBJ2-5, with TRBD2 matching over 12 bases. The germline V gene has CDR1 SGHTA and CDR2 FQGNSA. Trimming took 4 bases from V and 5 from J; bases not matched to a gene: 2. The CDR3 has 14 residues. The CDR3 here is CASSWTSGIETQYF. DNA of the CDR3: TGTGCCAGCAGCTGGACTAGCGGGATTGAGACCCAGTACTTC. The variable domain in full, with the rest retrieved from reference TRBV7-2 and TRBJ2-5, is GAGVSQSPSNKVTEKGKDVELRCDPISGHTALYWYRQSLGQGLEFLIYFQGNSAPDKSGLPSDRFSAERTGGSVSTLTIQRTQQEDSAVYLCASSWTSGIETQYFGPGTRLLVL.

The chain combines TRBV5-1 with TRBJ2-1; D is uncertain. The CDR3 contains 14 residues. CDR1 and CDR2 (germline): SGHRS, YFSETQ. The V end was cut by 1 base, the J end by 0 bases, with 5 bases between. The CDR3 loop reads CASSLQSSYNEQFF. Written as DNA, the CDR3 is TGCGCCAGCAGCTTGCAGAGCTCCTACAATGAGCAGTTCTTC. Supplemented by reference TRBV5-1 and TRBJ2-1, the full variable domain reads KAGVTQTPRYLIKTRGQQVTLSCSPISGHRSVSWYQQTPGQGLQFLFEYFSETQRNKGNFPGRFSGRQFSNSRSEMNVSTLELGDSALYLCASSLQSSYNEQFFGPGTRLTVL.

The rearrangement links TRBV2 to TRBJ2-1; 15 bases match TRBD2. This CDR3 is 18 amino acids long. Germline V lookup: CDR1 SNHLY, CDR2 FYNNEI. J was trimmed by 0 bases and V by 5 bases; bases with no gene match: 5. The CDR3 DNA reads as TGTGCCAGCAGTCCCCGGACTAGCGGGAGGGCCTCCTACAATGAGCAGTTCTTC. This gives the protein CASSPRTSGRASYNEQFF.

This clonotype was seen just once. V and J are TRBV4-1 and TRBJ2-7; 7 bases are shared with TRBD2. Germline loops: CDR1 MGHRA, CDR2 YSYEKL. V dropped 0 bases and J dropped 3; count of bases not matched to a gene: 5. The CDR3 is 15 residues long. The CDR3 reads CASSQEGGRFYEQYF. The CDR3 DNA reads as TGCGCCAGCAGCCAAGAGGGAGGGAGGTTCTACGAGCAGTACTTC.

The rearrangement links TRBV14 to TRBJ2-5, with 8 nucleotides matching TRBD1. The CDR3 runs 13 residues. CDR1 and CDR2 (germline): SGHDN, FVKESK. The V gene end was trimmed by 6 bases and the J gene end by 6 bases; junction bases not matched to a gene: 6. CDR3 sequence reads: CASSYDRGQTQYF. The CDR3 DNA reads TGTGCCAGCAGTTACGACAGGGGACAGACCCAGTACTTC.

V and J are TRBV11-3 and TRBJ2-2, with TRBD1 identical over 8 bases. The germline CDR1 and CDR2 sequences are SGHNT and YENEEA. This CDR3 region has 14 residues. J lost 6 bases, V lost 1 base, and 1 base had no gene match. The CDR3 sequence: CASSLGGQAGELFF. The CDR3 DNA reads TGTGCCAGCAGCTTAGGGGGACAGGCCGGGGAGCTGTTTTTT.

The V call is TRBV7-1, the J call TRBJ2-6, with 14 bases fitting TRBD2. TRBV7-1 is filed as an ORF, its function uncertain. The CDR3 runs to 17 residues. V trimming: 3 bases; J trimming: 4 bases; junction bases outside the gene matches: 2. The CDR3 protein is CASSSGLAGAGANVLTF. As DNA, the CDR3 is TGTGCCAGCAGCTCGGGACTAGCGGGAGCCGGGGCCAACGTCCTGACTTTC.